The 15 T cell receptor beta chains listed next were all sequenced from one sample in a study of T cells in Graves' hyperthyroidism and ophthalmopathy. The CDR3 regions of TCR beta were amplified from RNA transcripts. HTBI primers were employed in a first-round RT-PCR of the TCR CDR3. TCRdb re-called the multiplex PCR reads through MiXCR, storing one row per CDR3 protein. The data hold around 340,000 distinct CDR3 sequences, with around 20% observed a single time. The sequenced sample was blood. Receptors were obtained from a woman aged 45-60 years with Graves' hyperthyroidism.

This clonotype was detected many times. J is TRBJ2-2 and V is TRBV5-1; TRBD2 aligns across 8 bases. This CDR3 is 18 amino acids long. Germline CDR1 reads SGHRS; CDR2 reads YFSETQ. V was pared by 0 bases and J by 0 bases, with 7 bases of the junction left unmatched. The CDR3 DNA reads TGCGCCAGCAGCTTGGCCCCTAGCGGGTTCGCGAACACCGGGGAGCTGTTTTTT. This translates into CASSLAPSGFANTGELFF.

This clonotype was observed many times. This CDR3 reads CTAIGTGRTSKNIQYF. CDR3 sequence (DNA): TGCACCGCTATTGGGACAGGGCGGACTTCCAAAAACATTCAGTACTTC. The chain uses TRBV20-1 and TRBJ2-4, with TRBD1 identical over 9 bases. The germline V gene encodes CDR1 DFQATT and CDR2 SNEGSKA (reference sequence). CDR3 length: 16 amino acids.

This clonotype was seen only a few times. The chain uses TRBV5-1 and TRBJ2-2; the match to TRBD2 covers 13 bases. Germline CDR1 and CDR2: SGHRS and YFSETQ. With V trimmed by 4 bases and J by 1 base, 4 bases remained unmatched. The CDR3 is made up of 17 amino acids. As DNA, the CDR3 is TGCGCCAGCAGCCAAGGGACTAGCGGGGTGAACACCGGGGAGCTGTTTTTT. This translates into CASSQGTSGVNTGELFF.

In nucleotides, the CDR3 is TGCAGTGCTAGAGATTACCTAGCGGAGACCTACGAGCAGTACTTC. Translating it yields CSARDYLAETYEQYF. This chain connects TRBV20-1 to TRBJ2-7; TRBD2 matches 7 bases. The germline V gene has CDR1 DFQATT and CDR2 SNEGSKA (reference sequence). The V segment lost 0 bases and the J segment 2 bases; nucleotides outside the gene matches: 7. The CDR3 runs 15 residues.

This clonotype was counted at least ten times. The rearrangement links TRBV5-1 to TRBJ1-1; a weak D match, TRBD1 (6 bases). V was clipped by 5 bases and J by 3 bases, with 20 bases between them. The CDR3 is made up of 16 amino acids. Germline V gene lookup returns CDR1 SGHRS and CDR2 YFSETQ. CDR3 in amino acids: CASRGDRTERDTEAFF. In DNA form, the CDR3 reads TGCGCCAGCAGAGGTGACAGGACCGAGAGGGACACTGAAGCTTTCTTT. The variable domain in full, completed from reference TRBV5-1 and TRBJ1-1, reads KAGVTQTPRYLIKTRGQQVTLSCSPISGHRSVSWYQQTPGQGLQFLFEYFSETQRNKGNFPGRFSGRQFSNSRSEMNVSTLELGDSALYLCASRGDRTERDTEAFFGQGTRLTVV.

The rearrangement joins TRBV11-1 to TRBJ1-2; 7 bases match TRBD1. From germline, CDR1 is SGHAT and CDR2 FQDESV (reference sequence). The ends lost 5 bases at V and 8 bases at J; junction bases unmatched: 11. The length of the CDR3 is 14 residues. In nucleotides, the CDR3 is TGTGCCAGCAGCCACGACAGGGTTCAGCAGGGCTACACCTTC. As protein: CASSHDRVQQGYTF.

The genes are TRBV4-2 and TRBJ1-1; the D is unclear. Germline V gene data show CDR1 as LGHNA and CDR2 as YNFKEQ. Trimming took off 1 base at V and 0 bases at J, with 9 bases between the two ends. The CDR3 is 15 amino acids. The CDR3 spells CASSQATMVNTEAFF. The CDR3 nucleotides read TGTGCCAGCAGCCAAGCAACGATGGTGAACACTGAAGCTTTCTTT.

V is TRBV25-1 and J is TRBJ2-3; TRBD1 matches at 8 bases. Germline V gives CDR1 MGHDK, CDR2 SYGVNS. V lost 2 bases and J lost 7; bases outside the gene matches: 5. CDR3 length: 14 residues. CDR3 in DNA: TGTGCCAGCAGTGAACGTCAGGGGGCAAATACGCAGTATTTT. Translating gives CASSERQGANTQYF. Full variable domain (missing parts from reference TRBV25-1 and TRBJ2-3): EADIYQTPRYLVIGTGKKITLECSQTMGHDKMYWYQQDPGMELHLIHYSYGVNSTEKGDLSSESTVSRIRTEHFPLTLESARPSHTSQYLCASSERQGANTQYFGPGTRLTVL.

The chain uses TRBV6-1 and TRBJ1-1; weak D call: TRBD1 (6 bases). Trimming took off 10 bases at V and 11 bases at J, with 17 bases between the two ends. The CDR3 has 11 residues. Germline lookup yields CDR1 MNHNS and CDR2 SASEGT. CDR3 protein: CATFTGLWAFF. CDR3 in DNA: TGTGCCACCTTTACAGGGCTCTGGGCTTTCTTT.

This clonotype was found many times. The chain has TRBV5-5 and TRBJ1-1, with 7 bases that match TRBD1. CDR1 is SGHKS and CDR2 is YYEKEE in the germline V gene (reference sequence). V dropped 5 bases and J dropped 1; count of bases not matched to a gene: 8. CDR3 length equals 15 residues. CDR3 in amino acids: CASSPTGTSNTEAFF. The CDR3, as DNA: TGTGCCAGCAGTCCGACAGGGACATCGAACACTGAAGCTTTCTTT.

On this clonotype: Given a much more abundant clone one base away, this may be a read error. The gene calls are TRBV12-3 or TRBV12-4 and TRBJ1-6; D unresolved. The CDR3 totals 13 residues. The germline V and J ends were trimmed by 8 bases and 7 bases, with 12 bases remaining between them. This CDR3 reads CASGPKRNSPLHF. The CDR3 coding sequence is TGTGCCAGCGGTCCCAAGCGGAATTCACCCCTCCACTTT.

This clonotype has just a few counts. The chain employs TRBV3-1 and TRBJ2-3; 7 bases are shared with TRBD2. Losses at the gene ends were 0 bases for V and 2 bases for J; bases not matched to a gene: 8. CDR3 length: 17 amino acids. The germline V gene encodes CDR1 LGHDT and CDR2 YNNKEL (reference sequence). As DNA, the CDR3 is TGTGCCAGCAGCCAAGAGATGAGGCGGGGGTCCACAGATACGCAGTATTTT. Amino acid sequence: CASSQEMRRGSTDTQYF.

This clonotype showed up many times. The V gene is TRBV5-1, the J gene TRBJ2-1, with D perhaps being TRBD1 or TRBD2 (5 bases each). The CDR3 runs 15 residues. Germline V gene sequence: CDR1 SGHRS, CDR2 YFSETQ. V gave up 4 bases and J gave up 5 bases, with 16 bases separating them. The CDR3, as DNA: TGCGCCAGCAGCCCGGGACCCACAATCCACAATGAGCAGTTCTTC. Its translation is CASSPGPTIHNEQFF.

This clonotype was detected many times. The V and J genes are TRBV24-1 and TRBJ2-1; 9 positions match TRBD1. The germline V gene has CDR1 KGHDR and CDR2 SFDVKD. This CDR3 contains 14 residues. V lost 3 bases, J lost 7 bases, and 3 bases stayed unmatched. The CDR3 is CATSDGGTGNEQFF. The CDR3 DNA reads as TGTGCCACCAGTGATGGGGGGACAGGGAATGAGCAGTTCTTC.

This clonotype was counted at least ten times. This sequence joins TRBV5-1 and TRBJ2-1; TRBD2 agrees at 15 bases. From germline, CDR1 is SGHRS and CDR2 YFSETQ. The V gene end was trimmed by 3 bases and the J gene end by 9 bases; junction bases not matched to a gene: 4. The CDR3 is 15 amino acids. CDR3 sequence reads: CASSWGTSGGSEQFF. The DNA for the CDR3 is TGCGCCAGCAGCTGGGGGACTAGCGGGGGGAGTGAGCAGTTCTTC.